This T cell receptor (beta chain) was recovered during a study of blood T cell repertoires in COVID-19. Study summary: Researchers got acute and convalescent COVID-19 samples from the United States, Italy and Spain. The cDNA or gDNA used as material had been derived from T cells, B-cell-depleted T cells, or PBMCs.

As handled by the study authors: Amplification with reference gene primers provided the estimates of nucleated cell counts. Data came from immunoSEQ multiplex PCR; TCRdb stores just in-frame clones and leaves some out. The D gene and trimming were derived from the DNA, and the V and J assignments and clone size from that table. The sample lists around 220,000 clones, about 88% occurring once. Source material: peripheral blood. The TCR originated in a man aged 35 to 55 with active or convalescent COVID-19.

CDR3 sequence reads: CASSLSGFDYEQYF. As DNA, the CDR3 is TGTGCCAGCAGCTTGTCAGGGTTTGACTACGAGCAGTACTTC. This chain links TRBV5-6 with TRBJ2-7; tentative D call: TRBD1 (5 bases). Germline V gives CDR1 SGHDT, CDR2 YYEEEE. The CDR3 totals 14 residues. V was clipped by 1 base and J by 3 bases, with 11 bases between them.